Listed below are T cell receptor beta chains from one sample, sequenced in a study of T cell repertoires in cytomegalovirus infection. MiXCR was run by TCRdb on the reads, yielding one entry per CDR3 protein. The data hold approximately 320,000 distinct CDR3 sequences, with around 9.5% observed a single time. Sequencing was performed on PBMCs. The receptors originated from a human donor in good health (CMV status not recorded). Some clones in this sample may be carry-over from other donors' samples. Both conserved end residues are part of each CDR3. The order of the fields is clone size, V gene, D gene, J gene, CDR3 protein. The D gene is left open where the match is weak. Clone size is given for some rows only: seen once, a few or many times, or a class if the clone is expanded.

many	TRBV7-2	NA	TRBJ2-5	CASSLEPWLQRETQYF
NA	TRBV4-1	NA	TRBJ2-3	CASSQDRIPQDTQFF
few	TRBV6-1	NA	TRBJ2-5	CASSQTGGTTQYF
many	TRBV7-2	NA	TRBJ1-5	CASSLQQGQGQPQHF
NA	TRBV7-6	NA	TRBJ1-1	CASSLGPAGSEAFF
NA	TRBV6-5	NA	TRBJ2-7	CASTLRGPLDF
NA	TRBV25-1	NA	TRBJ1-5	CASSAGGDQPQHF
few	TRBV4-1	NA	TRBJ1-6	CASSQDGFDRIGSPLHF
few	TRBV20-1	TRBD2	TRBJ2-3	CSAGEGREIDTQYF
NA	TRBV5-4	TRBD2	TRBJ2-7	CASSPDGTSALYEQYF
NA	TRBV6-1	NA	TRBJ2-1	CASSYGASATRNEQFF
many	TRBV4-1	NA	TRBJ1-1	CASSQMTQNTEAFF
few	TRBV7-2	TRBD2	TRBJ2-2	CASSSSGGAYTGELFF
few	TRBV28	NA	TRBJ2-1	CASSPPLPSYNEQFF
many	TRBV7-2	TRBD2	TRBJ2-3	CASSLAPMVAGTDTQYF
NA	TRBV7-2	TRBD2	TRBJ2-4	CASSSSGAGGDIQYF
NA	TRBV7-9	NA	TRBJ1-2	CASSLAAANYGYTF
many	TRBV20-1	NA	TRBJ2-3	CSAREFGGRGIGGGTQYF
many	TRBV7-2	NA	TRBJ2-5	CASSLVLFLETQYF
NA	TRBV29-1	TRBD2	TRBJ2-3	CSVEGGVAGVSTDTQYF
few	TRBV29-1	TRBD1	TRBJ1-2	CSVIPTGKFEGYTF
many	TRBV2	TRBD1	TRBJ2-1	CASRGDRSYNEQFF
many	TRBV12-3/TRBV12-4	TRBD1	TRBJ1-3	CASSSDRGTGNTIYF
many	TRBV18	NA	TRBJ2-1	CASSPGRNYNEQFF
many	TRBV7-6	TRBD1	TRBJ2-6	CASSRYQTGAGGANVLTF
NA	TRBV28	NA	TRBJ1-1	CASSLSRLWNTEAFF
many	TRBV12-3/TRBV12-4	TRBD1	TRBJ1-1	CASSLIGGLGITEAFF
NA	TRBV20-1	TRBD2	TRBJ2-1	CSAHSGSPYNEQFF
NA	TRBV20-1	TRBD1	TRBJ1-6	CSARGNRGRDSPLHF
many	TRBV7-8	TRBD2	TRBJ2-1	CASTEPGLAAPRNNEQFF
many	TRBV4-2	TRBD2	TRBJ2-5	CASSQGTSEGTQYF
NA	TRBV4-2	TRBD1	TRBJ1-1	CASSRQRTGGWLTEAFF
few	TRBV7-7	NA	TRBJ2-1	CASSLYGGPANEQFF
many	TRBV14	NA	TRBJ2-2	CASSQGFRGLNTGELFF
NA	TRBV28	NA	TRBJ1-2	CASSSTGPQRANYGYTF
few	TRBV20-1	NA	TRBJ2-7	CSAREWQSYEQYF
few	TRBV12-3/TRBV12-4	NA	TRBJ2-3	CASITLGSPRADTQYF
few	TRBV5-1	NA	TRBJ1-2	CASSLGQNINYGYTF
many	TRBV7-2	NA	TRBJ1-2	CASSPGTYGYTF
few	TRBV29-1	TRBD1	TRBJ1-2	CSANMGQGAGYTF
few	TRBV10-1	NA	TRBJ2-1	CASSESRLVHNEQFF
few	TRBV27	NA	TRBJ1-2	CASSQYRSYGYTF
few	TRBV7-2	TRBD1	TRBJ1-4	CASSADRGVGEKLFF
few	TRBV24-1	TRBD1	TRBJ1-1	CATSDGTGDPNTEAFF
many	TRBV7-2	NA	TRBJ1-4	CASSSGPRNEKLFF
many	TRBV7-2	TRBD2	TRBJ2-1	CASSLARTSEGDEQFF